This T cell receptor beta chain derives from a study of CXCR3-negative and CXCR3-positive naive CD8 T cells. About this clonotype itself: Its target is unknown.

Each TRB cDNA library was prepared by 5' RACE (with UMI labels). Each CDR3 protein gets one entry in TCRdb, which reprocessed the 5' RACE reads and gives no DNA. In all, the sample yields tens of thousands of distinct CDR3 sequences. CDR3 length: 14 amino acids. CDR1 and CDR2 (germline): SQVTM, ANQGSEA. Broader study findings: Comparably high diversity marked both naive subsets, whereas memory CD8+ cells had much lower diversity.

J is TRBJ2-2 and V is TRBV29-1; checking the TCRdb D call of TRBD1 is not possible without DNA. The sequencing sample was made of naive CXCR3- CD8+ T cells from blood. This sample's subset: CD45RO-CCR7+CD27+CD95- naive CD8+ T cells lacking CXCR3 (TNR3-). The receptor was isolated from a human donor in good health. Some clones in this sample may be carry-over from other donors' samples. The chain's CDR3 is CSVHRGTNTGELFF.